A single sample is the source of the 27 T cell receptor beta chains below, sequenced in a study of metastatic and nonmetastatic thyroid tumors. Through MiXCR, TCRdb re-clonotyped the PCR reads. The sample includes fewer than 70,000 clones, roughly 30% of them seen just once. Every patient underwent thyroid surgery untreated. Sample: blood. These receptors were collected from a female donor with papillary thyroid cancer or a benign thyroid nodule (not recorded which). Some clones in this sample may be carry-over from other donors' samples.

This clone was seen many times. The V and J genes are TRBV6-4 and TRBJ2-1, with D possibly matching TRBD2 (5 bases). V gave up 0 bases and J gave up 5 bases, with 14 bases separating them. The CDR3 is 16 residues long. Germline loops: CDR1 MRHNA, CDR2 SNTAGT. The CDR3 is CASSDSGRGGHNEQFF. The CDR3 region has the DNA TGTGCCAGCAGTGACTCAGGTCGGGGTGGCCACAATGAGCAGTTCTTC.

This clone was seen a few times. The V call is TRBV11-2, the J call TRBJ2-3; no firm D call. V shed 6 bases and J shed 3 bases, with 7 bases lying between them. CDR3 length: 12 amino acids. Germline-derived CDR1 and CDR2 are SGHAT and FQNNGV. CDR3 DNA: TGTGCCAGCAGATCTGTAACAGATACGCAGTATTTT. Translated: CASRSVTDTQYF.

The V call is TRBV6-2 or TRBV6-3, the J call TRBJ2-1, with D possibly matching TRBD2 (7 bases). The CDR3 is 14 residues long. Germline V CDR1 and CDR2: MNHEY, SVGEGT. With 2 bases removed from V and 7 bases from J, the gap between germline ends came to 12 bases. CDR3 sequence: CASSYGGARNEQFF. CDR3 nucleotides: TGTGCCAGCAGTTACGGGGGGGCGCGTAATGAGCAGTTCTTC.

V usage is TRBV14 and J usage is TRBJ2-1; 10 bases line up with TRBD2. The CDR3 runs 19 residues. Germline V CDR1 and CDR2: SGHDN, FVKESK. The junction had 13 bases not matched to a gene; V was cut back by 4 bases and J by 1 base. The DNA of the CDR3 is TGTGCCAGCAGCCCCCGCGGACTAGCGGAGTTGACTTCCTACAATGAGCAGTTCTTC. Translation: CASSPRGLAELTSYNEQFF.

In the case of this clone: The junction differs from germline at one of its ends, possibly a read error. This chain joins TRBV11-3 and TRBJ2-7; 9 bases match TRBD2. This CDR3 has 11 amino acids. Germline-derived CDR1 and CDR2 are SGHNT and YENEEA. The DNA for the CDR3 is TGTGCCAGCAGCTTGGCGGGAGGGCCAAACTTC. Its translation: CASSLAGGPNF.

CDR3 amino acids: CASSPSRWVTFF. The CDR3 DNA is TGTGCCAGCAGCCCTAGTAGGTGGGTAACTTTCTTT. The chain employs TRBV5-8 and TRBJ1-1; D ambiguous. Trimming shortened V by 4 bases and J by 12 bases, and 16 bases separated the two germline ends. This CDR3 has 12 residues. The germline CDR1 and CDR2 sequences are SGHTS and YDEGEE.

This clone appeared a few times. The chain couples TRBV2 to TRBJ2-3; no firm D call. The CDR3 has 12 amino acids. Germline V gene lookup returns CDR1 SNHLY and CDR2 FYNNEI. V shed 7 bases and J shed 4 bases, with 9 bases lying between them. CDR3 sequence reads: CASTQVADTQYF. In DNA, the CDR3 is TGTGCCAGCACTCAGGTGGCAGATACGCAGTATTTT.

As DNA, the CDR3 is TGTGCCAGCAGCACCCGGGCCAACTCCTACGAGCAGTACTTC. This encodes CASSTRANSYEQYF. The chain joins TRBV9 to TRBJ2-7, with no clear D. The germline gives CDR1 SGDLS, CDR2 YYNGEE. The CDR3 is made up of 14 amino acids. Deletions cut 4 bases from V and 0 bases from J, with 11 bases between.

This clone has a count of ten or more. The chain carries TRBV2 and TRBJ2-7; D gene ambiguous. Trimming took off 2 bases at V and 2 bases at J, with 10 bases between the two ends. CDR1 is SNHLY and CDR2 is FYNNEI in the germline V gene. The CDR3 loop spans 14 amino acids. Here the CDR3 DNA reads TGTGCCAGCAGTGAAAGTTGGCAGACCTACGAGCAGTACTTC. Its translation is CASSESWQTYEQYF.

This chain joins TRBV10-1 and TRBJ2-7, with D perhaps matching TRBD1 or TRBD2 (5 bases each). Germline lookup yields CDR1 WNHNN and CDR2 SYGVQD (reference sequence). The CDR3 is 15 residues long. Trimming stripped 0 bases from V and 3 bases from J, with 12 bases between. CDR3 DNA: TGCGCCAGCAGTGAGTCGACAGTTGGGAGCTACGAGCAGTACTTC. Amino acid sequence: CASSESTVGSYEQYF.

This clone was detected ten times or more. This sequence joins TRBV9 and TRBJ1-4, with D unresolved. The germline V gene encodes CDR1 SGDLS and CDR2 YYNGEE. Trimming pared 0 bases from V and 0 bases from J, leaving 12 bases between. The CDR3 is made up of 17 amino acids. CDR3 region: CASSVEADQSTNEKLFF. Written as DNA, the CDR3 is TGTGCCAGCAGCGTAGAGGCAGACCAGTCAACTAATGAAAAACTGTTTTTT.

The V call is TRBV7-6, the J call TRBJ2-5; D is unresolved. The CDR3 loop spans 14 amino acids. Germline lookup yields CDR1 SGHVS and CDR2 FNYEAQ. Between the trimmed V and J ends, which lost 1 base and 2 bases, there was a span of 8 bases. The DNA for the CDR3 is TGTGCCAGCAGCTTAGAAGGCCCGCAAGAGACCCAGTACTTC. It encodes CASSLEGPQETQYF.

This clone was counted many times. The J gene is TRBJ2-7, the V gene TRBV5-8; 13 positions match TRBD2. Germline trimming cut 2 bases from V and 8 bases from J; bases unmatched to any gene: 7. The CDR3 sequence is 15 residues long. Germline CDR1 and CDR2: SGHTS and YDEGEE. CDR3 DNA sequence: TGTGCCAGCAGCTTTCCTAGGACTAGCGGGAGTAAGCAGTACTTC. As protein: CASSFPRTSGSKQYF.

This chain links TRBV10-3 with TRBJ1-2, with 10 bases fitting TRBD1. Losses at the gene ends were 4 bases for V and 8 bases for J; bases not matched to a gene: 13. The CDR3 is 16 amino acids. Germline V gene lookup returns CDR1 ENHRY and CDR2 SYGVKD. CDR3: CAISATGGTSSGGYTF. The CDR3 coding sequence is TGTGCCATCAGTGCGACAGGGGGCACCTCCTCGGGAGGCTACACCTTC.

The CDR3 protein is CAAGETQYF. Here the CDR3 DNA reads TGTGCCGCTGGGGAGACCCAGTACTTC. The V and J genes are TRBV6-1 and TRBJ2-5; D gene unclear. CDR3 length: 9 amino acids. The V end was cut by 11 bases, the J end by 5 bases, with 6 bases between. Per the germline V gene, CDR1 is MNHNS and CDR2 is SASEGT.

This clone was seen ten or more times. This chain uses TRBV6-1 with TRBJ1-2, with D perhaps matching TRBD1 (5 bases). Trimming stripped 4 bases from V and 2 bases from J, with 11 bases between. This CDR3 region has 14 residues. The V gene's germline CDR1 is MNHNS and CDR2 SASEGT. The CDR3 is CASSGQTVNYGYTF. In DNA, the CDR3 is TGTGCCAGCAGTGGACAGACAGTAAACTATGGCTACACCTTC.

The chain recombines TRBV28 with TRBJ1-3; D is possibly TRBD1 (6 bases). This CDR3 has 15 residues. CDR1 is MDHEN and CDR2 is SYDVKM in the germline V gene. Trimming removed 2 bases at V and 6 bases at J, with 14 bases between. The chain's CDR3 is CASSLPGVIENTIYF. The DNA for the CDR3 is TGTGCCAGCAGTTTACCAGGGGTAATTGAAAACACCATATATTTT.

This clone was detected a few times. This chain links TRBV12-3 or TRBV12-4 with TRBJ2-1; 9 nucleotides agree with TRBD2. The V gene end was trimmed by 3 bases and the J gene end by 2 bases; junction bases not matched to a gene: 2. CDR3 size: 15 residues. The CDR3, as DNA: TGTGCCAGCAGTTTTACTAGCGGGCCCTACAATGAGCAGTTCTTC. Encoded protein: CASSFTSGPYNEQFF.

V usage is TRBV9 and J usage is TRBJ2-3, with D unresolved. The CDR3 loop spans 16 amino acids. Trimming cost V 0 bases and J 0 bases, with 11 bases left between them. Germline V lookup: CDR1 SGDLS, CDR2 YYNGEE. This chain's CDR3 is CASSVGVQTSTDTQYF. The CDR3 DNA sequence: TGTGCCAGCAGCGTAGGGGTACAGACTAGCACAGATACGCAGTATTTT. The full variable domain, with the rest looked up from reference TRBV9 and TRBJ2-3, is DSGVTQTPKHLITATGQRVTLRCSPRSGDLSVYWYQQSLDQGLQFLIQYYNGEERAKGNILERFSAQQFPDLHSELNLSSLELGDSALYFCASSVGVQTSTDTQYFGPGTRLTVL.

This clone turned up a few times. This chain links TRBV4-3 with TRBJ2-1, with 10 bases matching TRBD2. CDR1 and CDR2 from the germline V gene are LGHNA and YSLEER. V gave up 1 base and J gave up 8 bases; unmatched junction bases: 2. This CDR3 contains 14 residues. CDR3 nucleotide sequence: TGCGCCAGCAGCCAAGGGACTAGCGGATATGAGCAGTTCTTC. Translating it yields CASSQGTSGYEQFF.

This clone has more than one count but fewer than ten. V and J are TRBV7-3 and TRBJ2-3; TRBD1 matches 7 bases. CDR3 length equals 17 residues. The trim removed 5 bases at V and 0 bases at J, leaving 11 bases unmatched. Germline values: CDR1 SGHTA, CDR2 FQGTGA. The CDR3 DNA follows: TGTGCCAGCAGCACAAAACGGACAGGAGGTAGCACAGATACGCAGTATTTT. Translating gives CASSTKRTGGSTDTQYF.

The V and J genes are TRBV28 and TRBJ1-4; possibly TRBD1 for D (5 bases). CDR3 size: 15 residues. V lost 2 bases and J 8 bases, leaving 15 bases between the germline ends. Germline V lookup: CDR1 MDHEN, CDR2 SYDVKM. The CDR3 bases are TGTGCCAGCAGTTTAGGGTCACAGGTCCAGGAAAAACTGTTTTTT. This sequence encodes CASSLGSQVQEKLFF.

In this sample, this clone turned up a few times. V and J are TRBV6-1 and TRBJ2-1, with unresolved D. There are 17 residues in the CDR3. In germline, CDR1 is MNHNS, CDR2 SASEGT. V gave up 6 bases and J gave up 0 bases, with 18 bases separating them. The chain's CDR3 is CASRERGHASSYNEQFF. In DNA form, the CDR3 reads TGTGCCAGCAGGGAACGTGGTCACGCAAGCTCCTACAATGAGCAGTTCTTC.

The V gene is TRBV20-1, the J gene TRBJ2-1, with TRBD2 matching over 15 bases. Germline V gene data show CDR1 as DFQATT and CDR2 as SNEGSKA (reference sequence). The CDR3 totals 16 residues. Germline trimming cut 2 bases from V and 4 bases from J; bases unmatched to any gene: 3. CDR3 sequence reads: CSARWTSGRGYNEQFF. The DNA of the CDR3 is TGCAGTGCTAGATGGACTAGCGGGAGGGGTTACAATGAGCAGTTCTTC.

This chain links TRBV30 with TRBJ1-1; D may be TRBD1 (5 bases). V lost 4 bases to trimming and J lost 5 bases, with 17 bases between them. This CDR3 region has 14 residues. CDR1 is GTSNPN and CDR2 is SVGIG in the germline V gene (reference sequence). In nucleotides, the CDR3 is TGTGCCTGGAATAAAGGCATCGGGGGTACTGAAGCTTTCTTT. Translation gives CAWNKGIGGTEAFF.

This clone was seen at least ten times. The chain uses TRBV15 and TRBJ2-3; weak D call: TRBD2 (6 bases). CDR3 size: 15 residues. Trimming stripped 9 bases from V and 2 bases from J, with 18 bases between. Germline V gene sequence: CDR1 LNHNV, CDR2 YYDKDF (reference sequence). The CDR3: CATSDGGKFTDTQYF. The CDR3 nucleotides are TGTGCCACATCAGACGGGGGTAAATTCACAGATACGCAGTATTTT.

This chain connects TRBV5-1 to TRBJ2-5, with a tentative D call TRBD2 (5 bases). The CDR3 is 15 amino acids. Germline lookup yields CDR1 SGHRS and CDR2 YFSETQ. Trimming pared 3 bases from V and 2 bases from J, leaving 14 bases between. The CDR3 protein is CASSYRSGIQETQYF. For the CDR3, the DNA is TGCGCCAGCAGCTACCGATCCGGGATTCAAGAGACCCAGTACTTC.